Below are 5 T cell receptor beta chains sequenced from a single sample in a study of Ad26.COV2.S vaccination and SARS-CoV-2 variants. Only in-frame clones appear in the TCRdb table, and some are missing; sequencing was by immunoSEQ multiplex PCR. The sample carries hundreds of thousands of clones, around 92% recorded once. Sample treatment: some 20 received Ad26.COV2.S at low or high dose, single or two shots; 5 received placebo; per-sample allocation not given. It was on day 63 after the first vaccine or placebo injection that samples were taken. Source: peripheral blood, taken in a trial of Ad26.COV2.S vaccine versus placebo. The receptors were gathered from a person between 18 and 59 years old who received the Ad26.COV2.S COVID-19 vaccine or a placebo.

The rearrangement links TRBV5-1 to TRBJ1-1, with 8 bases that match TRBD1. The CDR3 runs 14 residues. Looked up from germline, CDR1 is SGHRS and CDR2 is YFSETQ. The V and J ends lost 7 bases and 1 base, in that order; junction bases with no gene match: 6. The CDR3 sequence is CASVQGAGNTEAFF. CDR3 DNA sequence: TGCGCCAGCGTCCAGGGGGCGGGGAACACTGAAGCTTTCTTT. The entire variable domain, with the rest obtained from reference TRBV5-1 and TRBJ1-1, is as follows: KAGVTQTPRYLIKTRGQQVTLSCSPISGHRSVSWYQQTPGQGLQFLFEYFSETQRNKGNFPGRFSGRQFSNSRSEMNVSTLELGDSALYLCASVQGAGNTEAFFGQGTRLTVV.

CDR3 in amino acids: CASSSGLSISNQPQHF. The CDR3 DNA sequence: TGTGCCAGCAGCTCCGGACTTTCCATAAGCAATCAGCCCCAGCATTTT. V usage is TRBV6-6 and J usage is TRBJ1-5; D is undetermined. The CDR3 sequence is 16 residues long. Germline lookup yields CDR1 MNHNY and CDR2 SVGAGI (reference sequence). Trimming removed 6 bases at V and 1 base at J, with 16 bases between.

The chain recombines TRBV29-1 with TRBJ2-4, with D possibly being TRBD2 (6 bases). The germline V gene has CDR1 SQVTM and CDR2 ANQGSEA. V lost 5 bases and J 0 bases, leaving 11 bases between the germline ends. The CDR3 has 14 amino acids. CDR3 nucleotide sequence: TGCAGCGTTTCTGAGGGAGGAGCCAAAAACATTCAGTACTTC. This sequence encodes CSVSEGGAKNIQYF. Variable domain in full (rest from reference TRBV29-1 and TRBJ2-4): SAVISQKPSRDICQRGTSLTIQCQVDSQVTMMFWYRQQPGQSLTLIATANQGSEATYESGFVIDKFPISRPNLTFSTLTVSNMSPEDSSIYLCSVSEGGAKNIQYFGAGTRLSVL.

The chain uses TRBV5-6 and TRBJ2-7; 8 bases line up with TRBD2. CDR1 SGHDT and CDR2 YYEEEE come from the germline V gene. The V segment lost 2 bases and the J segment 3 bases; nucleotides outside the gene matches: 7. The CDR3 runs 15 residues. CDR3: CASSFEAGAYYEQYF. CDR3 DNA: TGTGCCAGCAGCTTCGAAGCGGGAGCCTACTACGAGCAGTACTTC.

This chain links TRBV6-2 or TRBV6-3 with TRBJ2-7; D unresolved. The CDR3 is made up of 13 amino acids. V was cut by 2 bases and J by 2 bases, with 7 bases left in between. CDR1 and CDR2 (germline): MNHEY, SVGEGT. The CDR3 here is CASSYPEAYEQYF. CDR3 sequence (DNA): TGTGCCAGCAGTTACCCAGAGGCCTACGAGCAGTACTTC.